These 14 T cell receptor beta chains came from one sample sequenced in a study of CD8+CD57+ T cells in acquired aplastic anemia. Both TCR beta VDJ combination and CDR3 sequence profiling were carried out. Genomic DNA was the template for this profiling. A single record per CDR3 protein comes from TCRdb applying MiXCR to the reads. The sample includes 200,000 to 250,000 distinct CDR3 sequences, roughly 35% of them seen just once. What was sequenced was sorted CD4+, CD8+, or CD8+CD57+ T cells (not recorded which) from PBMCs. The receptor set was obtained from a human donor in good health, serving as a control.

Ten or more counts support this clonotype. This chain links TRBV5-1 with TRBJ1-1; weak D call: TRBD1 (6 bases). Germline V gives CDR1 SGHRS, CDR2 YFSETQ. This CDR3 has 14 amino acids. Trimming removed 0 bases at V and 7 bases at J, with 13 bases between. This chain's CDR3 is CASSLAGQGSEAFF. The CDR3 DNA sequence: TGCGCCAGCAGCTTGGCCGGTCAGGGGAGTGAAGCTTTCTTT.

The J gene is TRBJ2-7, the V gene TRBV2, with D unresolved. From germline, CDR1 is SNHLY and CDR2 FYNNEI. The V end lost 6 bases, the J end lost 5 bases, and 8 bases lay between the germline ends. The CDR3 extends over 11 amino acids. For the CDR3, the DNA is TGTGCCAGCAGCGGTGGGGACGAGCAGTACTTC. Translated, it gives CASSGGDEQYF.

As to this clonotype: This may be a read error, as it is one base from a much larger clone. The genes are TRBV14 and TRBJ2-5; no reliable D call. Deletions cut 2 bases from V and 1 base from J, with 5 bases between. The germline gives CDR1 SGHDN, CDR2 FVKESK. The CDR3 runs 13 residues. CDR3 DNA sequence: TGTGCCAGCAGCCAACAGGCCCAAGAGACCCAGTACTTC. Translated: CASSQQAQETQYF.

This clonotype was counted many times. The chain combines TRBV15 with TRBJ2-7; TRBD1 matches 10 bases. Germline V lookup: CDR1 LNHNV, CDR2 YYDKDF (reference sequence). The CDR3 runs 15 residues. J lost 3 bases, V lost 3 bases, and 5 bases had no gene match. The CDR3 DNA sequence: TGTGCCACCAGCAGGACGACAGGGGGCAACTACGAGCAGTACTTC. It yields the protein CATSRTTGGNYEQYF.

In this sample, this clonotype turned up many times. V is TRBV11-2 and J is TRBJ1-1, with D maybe TRBD1 (5 bases). Germline V gene data show CDR1 as SGHAT and CDR2 as FQNNGV. The CDR3 loop spans 14 amino acids. Trimming pared 4 bases from V and 0 bases from J, leaving 9 bases between. CDR3 nucleotide sequence: TGTGCCAGCAGCTCCAGGGTTATGAACACTGAAGCTTTCTTT. This encodes CASSSRVMNTEAFF.

This clonotype was counted once. A read error may account for a junction end that differs from germline. The chain joins TRBV7-2 to TRBJ1-5; no definite D call. The CDR3 has 13 amino acids. CDR1 and CDR2 (germline): SGHTA, FQGNSA. CDR3 sequence (DNA): TGTGCCAGCAGCTTAAGGCGGGATCAGCTCCAGCATTTT. It codes for CASSLRRDQLQHF.

In this sample, this clonotype turned up many times. The chain links TRBV24-1 to TRBJ2-7; a possible D gene is TRBD2 (6 bases). Germline V lookup: CDR1 KGHDR, CDR2 SFDVKD. The CDR3 extends over 15 amino acids. Trimming left V 9 bases short and J 1 base short, with 18 bases between. The CDR3 coding sequence is TGTGCCACCTCAGACGGCGGGACCACTTCCTACGAGCAGTACTTC. It encodes CATSDGGTTSYEQYF.

This clonotype was seen ten or more times. This chain joins TRBV24-1 and TRBJ1-1; 9 bases fit TRBD1. Germline CDR1 reads KGHDR; CDR2 reads SFDVKD. The CDR3 runs to 15 residues. Trimming at V came to 7 bases and at J to 4 bases, leaving 9 bases not matched to a gene. CDR3 sequence reads: CATSASGTGLTEAFF. The CDR3 bases are TGTGCCACCAGCGCATCCGGGACAGGGCTCACTGAAGCTTTCTTT.

Many counts were recorded for this clonotype. This rearrangement joins TRBV27 to TRBJ2-4; D gene unclear. CDR1 is MNHEY and CDR2 is SMNVEV in the germline V gene (reference sequence). The CDR3 length is 13 residues. V lost 0 bases and J lost 3, with 3 bases in between. This CDR3 is CASSLSVKNIQYF. For the CDR3, the DNA is TGTGCCAGCAGTTTATCGGTCAAAAACATTCAGTACTTC.

V gene TRBV14 combines with J gene TRBJ2-3; tentative D call: TRBD2 (5 bases). Trimming removed 2 bases from V and 0 bases from J, with 15 bases in between. The germline gives CDR1 SGHDN, CDR2 FVKESK. There are 17 residues in the CDR3. Written as DNA, the CDR3 is TGTGCCAGCAGCCAACGGGGTTGGCTATCGAGCACAGATACGCAGTATTTT. Encoded protein: CASSQRGWLSSTDTQYF.

This chain joins TRBV24-1 and TRBJ2-7; 9 bases agree with TRBD1. The CDR3 totals 15 residues. V trimming: 11 bases; J trimming: 4 bases; junction bases outside the gene matches: 14. Germline-derived CDR1 and CDR2 are KGHDR and SFDVKD. CDR3 loop: CASRRKGQGGYEQYF. The CDR3 DNA reads as TGTGCCAGCAGACGAAAGGGACAGGGTGGTTACGAGCAGTACTTC.

The V gene is TRBV20-1, the J gene TRBJ1-1, with a weak D call TRBD1 (6 bases). CDR1 is DFQATT, CDR2 SNEGSKA, per germline (reference sequence). Trimming took off 1 base at V and 0 bases at J, with 15 bases between the two ends. CDR3 size: 16 residues. CDR3 protein: CSARADRHPVNTEAFF. The CDR3 nucleotides are TGCAGTGCTAGAGCGGACAGACATCCCGTGAACACTGAAGCTTTCTTT.

This clonotype showed up many times. The rearrangement uses TRBV10-3 and TRBJ2-1; the match to TRBD2 covers 11 bases. The length of the CDR3 is 21 residues. Germline V gene lookup returns CDR1 ENHRY and CDR2 SYGVKD. With 2 bases clipped from V and 1 base from J, the junction kept 16 bases outside the gene matches. The CDR3 DNA is TGTGCCATCAGTGAGCCCGTAGGTTCGGCTAGCGGGAGGTCTTCCTACAATGAGCAGTTCTTC. Its translation is CAISEPVGSASGRSSYNEQFF.

The chain employs TRBV12-5 and TRBJ2-1; possibly TRBD2 for D (6 bases). V was shortened by 0 bases and J by 3 bases, with 15 bases between the two germline ends. Germline V gene lookup returns CDR1 LGHNT and CDR2 FRNRAP. The CDR3 is 17 residues long. The CDR3 region has the DNA TGTGCTAGTGGTTTGGTGACTAGTCTGAACCTCTACAATGAGCAGTTCTTC. Translated: CASGLVTSLNLYNEQFF.